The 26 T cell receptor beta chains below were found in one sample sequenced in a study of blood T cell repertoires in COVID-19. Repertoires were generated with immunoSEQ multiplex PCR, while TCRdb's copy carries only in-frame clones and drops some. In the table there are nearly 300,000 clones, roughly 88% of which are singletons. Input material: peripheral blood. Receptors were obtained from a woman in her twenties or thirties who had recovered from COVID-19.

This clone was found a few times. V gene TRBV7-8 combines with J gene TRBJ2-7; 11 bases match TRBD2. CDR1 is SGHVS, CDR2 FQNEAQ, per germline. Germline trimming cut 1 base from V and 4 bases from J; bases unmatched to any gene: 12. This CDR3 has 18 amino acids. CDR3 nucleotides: TGTGCCAGCAGCTTAGTGTTAGCGGGGGGGCCGATTAGTTACGAGCAGTACTTC. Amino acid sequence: CASSLVLAGGPISYEQYF.

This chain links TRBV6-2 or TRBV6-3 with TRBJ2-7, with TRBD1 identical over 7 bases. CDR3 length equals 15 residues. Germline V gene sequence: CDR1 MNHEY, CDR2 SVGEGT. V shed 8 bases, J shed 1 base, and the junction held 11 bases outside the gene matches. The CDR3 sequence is CASRSDRVGSYEQYF. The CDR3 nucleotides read TGTGCCAGCCGTTCCGACAGGGTGGGATCCTACGAGCAGTACTTC.

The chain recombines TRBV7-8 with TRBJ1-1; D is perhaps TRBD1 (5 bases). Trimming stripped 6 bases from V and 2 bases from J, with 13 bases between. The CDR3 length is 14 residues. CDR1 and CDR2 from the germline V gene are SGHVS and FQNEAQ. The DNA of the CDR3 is TGTGCCAGCAGTCCGCTGGGGGGTAACACTGAAGCTTTCTTT. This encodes CASSPLGGNTEAFF.

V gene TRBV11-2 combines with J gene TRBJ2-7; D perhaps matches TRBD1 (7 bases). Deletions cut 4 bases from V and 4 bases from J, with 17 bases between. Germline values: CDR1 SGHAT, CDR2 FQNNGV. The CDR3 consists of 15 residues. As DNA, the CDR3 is TGTGCCAGCAGCTCTGGGGGGACAGATACTTACGAGCAGTACTTC. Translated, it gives CASSSGGTDTYEQYF.

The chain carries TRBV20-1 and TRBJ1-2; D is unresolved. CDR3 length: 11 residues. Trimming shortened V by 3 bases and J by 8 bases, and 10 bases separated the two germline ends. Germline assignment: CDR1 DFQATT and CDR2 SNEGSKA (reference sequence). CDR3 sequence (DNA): TGCAGTGCTAGGGAGATCAGCGGCTACACCTTC. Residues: CSAREISGYTF.

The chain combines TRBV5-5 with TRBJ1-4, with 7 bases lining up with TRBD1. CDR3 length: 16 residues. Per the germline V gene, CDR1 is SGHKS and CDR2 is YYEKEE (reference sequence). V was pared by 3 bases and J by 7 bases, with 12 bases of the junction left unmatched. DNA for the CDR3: TGTGCCAGCAGCTCCGCCTCGACAGGGTCCATTGAAAAACTGTTTTTT. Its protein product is CASSSASTGSIEKLFF.

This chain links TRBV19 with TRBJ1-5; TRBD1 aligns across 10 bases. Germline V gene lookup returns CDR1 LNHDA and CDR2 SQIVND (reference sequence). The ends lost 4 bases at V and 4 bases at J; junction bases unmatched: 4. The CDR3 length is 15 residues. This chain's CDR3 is CASSTRDRGNQPQHF. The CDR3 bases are TGTGCCAGTAGTACAAGGGACAGGGGAAATCAGCCCCAGCATTTT. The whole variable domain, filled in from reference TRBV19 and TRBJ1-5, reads DGGITQSPKYLFRKEGQNVTLSCEQNLNHDAMYWYRQDPGQGLRLIYYSQIVNDFQKGDIAEGYSVSREKKESFPLTVTSAQKNPTAFYLCASSTRDRGNQPQHFGDGTRLSIL.

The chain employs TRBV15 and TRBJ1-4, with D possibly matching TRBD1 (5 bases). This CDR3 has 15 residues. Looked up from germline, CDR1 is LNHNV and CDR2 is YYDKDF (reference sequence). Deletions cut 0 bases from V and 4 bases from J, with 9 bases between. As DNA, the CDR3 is TGTGCCACCAGCAGAGATAAACAGGATAATGAAAAACTGTTTTTT. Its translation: CATSRDKQDNEKLFF.

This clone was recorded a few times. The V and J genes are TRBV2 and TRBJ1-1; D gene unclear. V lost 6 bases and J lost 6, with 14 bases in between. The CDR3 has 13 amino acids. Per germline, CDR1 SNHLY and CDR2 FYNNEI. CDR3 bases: TGTGCCAGCAGAGAGGACGGGGTTGCTGAAGCTTTCTTT. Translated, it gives CASREDGVAEAFF.

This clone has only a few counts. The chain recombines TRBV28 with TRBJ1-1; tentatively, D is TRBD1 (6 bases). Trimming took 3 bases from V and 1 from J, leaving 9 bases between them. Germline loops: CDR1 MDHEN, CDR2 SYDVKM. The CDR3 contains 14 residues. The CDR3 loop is CASSLAQGNTEAFF. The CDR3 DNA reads TGTGCCAGCAGTTTGGCACAGGGGAACACTGAAGCTTTCTTT.

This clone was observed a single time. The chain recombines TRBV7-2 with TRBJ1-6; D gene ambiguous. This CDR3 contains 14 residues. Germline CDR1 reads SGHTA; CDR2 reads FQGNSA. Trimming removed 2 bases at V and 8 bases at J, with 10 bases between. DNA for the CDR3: TGTGCCAGCAGCTTACAATTTCGGGATTCACCCCTCCACTTT. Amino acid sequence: CASSLQFRDSPLHF.

CDR3 residues: CAWGTSGGGSEQFF. The DNA for the CDR3 is TGTGCCTGGGGGACTAGCGGGGGCGGGAGTGAGCAGTTCTTC. This sequence joins TRBV30 and TRBJ2-1; 14 bases line up with TRBD2. V was pared by 5 bases and J by 9 bases, with 6 bases of the junction left unmatched. The CDR3 covers 14 residues. Per the germline V gene, CDR1 is GTSNPN and CDR2 is SVGIG (reference sequence).

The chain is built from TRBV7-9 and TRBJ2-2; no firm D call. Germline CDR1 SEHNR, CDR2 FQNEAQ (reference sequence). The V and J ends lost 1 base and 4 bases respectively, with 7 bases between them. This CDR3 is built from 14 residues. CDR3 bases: TGTGCCAGCAGCTTAGAGACGGGCACCGGGGAGCTGTTTTTT. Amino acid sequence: CASSLETGTGELFF. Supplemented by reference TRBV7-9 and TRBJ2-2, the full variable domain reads DTGVSQNPRHKITKRGQNVTFRCDPISEHNRLYWYRQTLGQGPEFLTYFQNEAQLEKSRLLSDRFSAERPKGSFSTLEIQRTEQGDSAMYLCASSLETGTGELFFGEGSRLTVL.

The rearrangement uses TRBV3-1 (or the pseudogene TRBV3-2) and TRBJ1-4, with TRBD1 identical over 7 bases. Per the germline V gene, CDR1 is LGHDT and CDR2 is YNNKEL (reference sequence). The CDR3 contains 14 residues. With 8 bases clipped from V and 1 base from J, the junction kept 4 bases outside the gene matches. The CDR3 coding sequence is TGTGCCAGCCAAGGGGGCCTAACTAATGAAAAACTGTTTTTT. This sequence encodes CASQGGLTNEKLFF.

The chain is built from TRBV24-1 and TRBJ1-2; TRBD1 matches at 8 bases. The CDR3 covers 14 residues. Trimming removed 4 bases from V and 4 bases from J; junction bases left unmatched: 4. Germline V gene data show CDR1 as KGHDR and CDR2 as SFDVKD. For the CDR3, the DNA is TGTGCCACCAGTGAAACTGGGACAGGCTATGGCTACACCTTC. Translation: CATSETGTGYGYTF.

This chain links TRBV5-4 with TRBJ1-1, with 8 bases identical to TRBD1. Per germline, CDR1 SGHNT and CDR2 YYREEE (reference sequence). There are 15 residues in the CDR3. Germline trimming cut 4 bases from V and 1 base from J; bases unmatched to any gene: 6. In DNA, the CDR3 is TGTGCCAGCAGCCCCGACAGGGGTAGGAACACTGAAGCTTTCTTT. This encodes CASSPDRGRNTEAFF.

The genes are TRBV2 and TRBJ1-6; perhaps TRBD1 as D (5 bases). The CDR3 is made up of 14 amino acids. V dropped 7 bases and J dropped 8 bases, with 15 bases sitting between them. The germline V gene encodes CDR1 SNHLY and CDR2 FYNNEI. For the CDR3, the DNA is TGTGCCAGCATTAGTAGGGGTGGATATTCACCCCTCCACTTT. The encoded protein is CASISRGGYSPLHF.

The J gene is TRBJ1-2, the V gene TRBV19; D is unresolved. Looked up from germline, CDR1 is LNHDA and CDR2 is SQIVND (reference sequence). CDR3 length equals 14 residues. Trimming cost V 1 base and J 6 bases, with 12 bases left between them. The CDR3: CASSIVDGVDGYTF. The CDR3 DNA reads TGTGCCAGTAGTATAGTAGACGGGGTTGATGGCTACACCTTC.

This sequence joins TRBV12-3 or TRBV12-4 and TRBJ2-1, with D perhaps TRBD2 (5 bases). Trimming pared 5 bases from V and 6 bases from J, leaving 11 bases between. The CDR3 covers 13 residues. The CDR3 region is CASSLWTVNEQFF. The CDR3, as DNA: TGTGCCAGCAGTCTTTGGACTGTCAATGAGCAGTTCTTC.

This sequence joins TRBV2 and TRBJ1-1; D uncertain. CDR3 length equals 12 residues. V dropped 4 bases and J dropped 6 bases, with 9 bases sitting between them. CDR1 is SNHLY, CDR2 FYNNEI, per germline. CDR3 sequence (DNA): TGTGCCAGCAGTGTTATATTCCCTGAAGCTTTCTTT. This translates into CASSVIFPEAFF.

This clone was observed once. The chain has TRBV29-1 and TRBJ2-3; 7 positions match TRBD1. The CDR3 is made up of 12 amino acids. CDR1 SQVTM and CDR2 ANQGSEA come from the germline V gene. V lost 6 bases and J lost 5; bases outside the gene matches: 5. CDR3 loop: CSVDTGEDTQYF. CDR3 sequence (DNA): TGCAGCGTGGATACAGGGGAAGATACGCAGTATTTT.

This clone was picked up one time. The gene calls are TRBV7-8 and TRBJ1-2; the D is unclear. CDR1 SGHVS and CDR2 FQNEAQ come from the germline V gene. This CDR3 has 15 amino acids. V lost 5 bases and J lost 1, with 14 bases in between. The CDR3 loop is CASSTRDGFNYGYTF. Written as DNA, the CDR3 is TGTGCCAGCAGCACCCGTGACGGGTTTAACTATGGCTACACCTTC.

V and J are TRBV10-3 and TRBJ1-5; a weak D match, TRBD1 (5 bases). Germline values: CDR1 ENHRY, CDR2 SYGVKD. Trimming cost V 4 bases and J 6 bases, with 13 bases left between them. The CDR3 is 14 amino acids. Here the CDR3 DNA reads TGTGCCATCAGTGTAAAAGGGGCTGGTCAGCCCCAGCATTTT. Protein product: CAISVKGAGQPQHF.

Here the CDR3 reads CASRVPDQPQHF. As DNA, the CDR3 is TGTGCCAGCCGTGTCCCCGATCAGCCCCAGCATTTT. The chain is built from TRBV28 and TRBJ1-5; D call uncertain. V was pared by 8 bases and J by 5 bases, with 10 bases between. The germline gives CDR1 MDHEN, CDR2 SYDVKM. The CDR3 spans 12 residues.

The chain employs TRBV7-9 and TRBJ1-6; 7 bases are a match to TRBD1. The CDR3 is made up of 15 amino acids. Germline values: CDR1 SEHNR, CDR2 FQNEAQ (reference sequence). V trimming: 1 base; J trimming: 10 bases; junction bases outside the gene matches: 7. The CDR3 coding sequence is TGTGCCAGCAGCTTAGACACAGGGGCAGGGTCACCCCTCCACTTT. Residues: CASSLDTGAGSPLHF. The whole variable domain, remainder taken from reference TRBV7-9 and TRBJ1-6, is DTGVSQNPRHKITKRGQNVTFRCDPISEHNRLYWYRQTLGQGPEFLTYFQNEAQLEKSRLLSDRFSAERPKGSFSTLEIQRTEQGDSAMYLCASSLDTGAGSPLHFGNGTRLTVT.

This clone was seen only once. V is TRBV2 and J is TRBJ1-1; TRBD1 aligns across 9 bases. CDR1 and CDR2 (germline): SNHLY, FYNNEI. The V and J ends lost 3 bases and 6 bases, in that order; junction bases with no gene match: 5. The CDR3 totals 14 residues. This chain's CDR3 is CASSEDRGRAEAFF. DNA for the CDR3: TGTGCCAGCAGTGAGGACAGGGGAAGGGCTGAAGCTTTCTTT.